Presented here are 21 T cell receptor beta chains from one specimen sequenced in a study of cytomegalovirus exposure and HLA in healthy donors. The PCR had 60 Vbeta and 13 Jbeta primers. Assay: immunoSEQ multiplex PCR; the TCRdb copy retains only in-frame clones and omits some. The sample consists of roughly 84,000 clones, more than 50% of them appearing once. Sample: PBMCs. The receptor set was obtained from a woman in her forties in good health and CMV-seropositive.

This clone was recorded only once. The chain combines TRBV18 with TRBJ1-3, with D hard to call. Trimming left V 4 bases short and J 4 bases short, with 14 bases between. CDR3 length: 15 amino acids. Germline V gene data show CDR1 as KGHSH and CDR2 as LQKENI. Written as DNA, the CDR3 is TGTGCCAGCTCACTCCAACCTGCGGGCGGAAACACCATATATTTT. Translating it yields CASSLQPAGGNTIYF.

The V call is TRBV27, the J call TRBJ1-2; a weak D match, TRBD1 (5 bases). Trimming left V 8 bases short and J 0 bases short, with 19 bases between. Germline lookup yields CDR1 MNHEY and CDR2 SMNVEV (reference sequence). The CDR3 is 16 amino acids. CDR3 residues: CASGGGFGLANYGYTF. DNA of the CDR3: TGTGCCAGCGGGGGAGGGTTTGGACTTGCTAACTATGGCTACACCTTC.

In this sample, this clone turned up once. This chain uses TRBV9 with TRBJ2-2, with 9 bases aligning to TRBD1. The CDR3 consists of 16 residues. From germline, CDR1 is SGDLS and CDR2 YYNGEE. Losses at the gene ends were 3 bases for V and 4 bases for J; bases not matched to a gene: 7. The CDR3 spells CASSGWDRASTGELFF. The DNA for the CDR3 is TGTGCCAGCAGCGGGTGGGACAGGGCGTCCACCGGGGAGCTGTTTTTT.

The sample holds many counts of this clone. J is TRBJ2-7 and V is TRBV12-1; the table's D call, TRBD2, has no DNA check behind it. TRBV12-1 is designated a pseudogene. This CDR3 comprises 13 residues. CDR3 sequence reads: CASSPSGYYEQYF. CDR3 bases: TGTGCCAGCAGTCCTAGCGGTTACTACGAGCAGTACTTC.

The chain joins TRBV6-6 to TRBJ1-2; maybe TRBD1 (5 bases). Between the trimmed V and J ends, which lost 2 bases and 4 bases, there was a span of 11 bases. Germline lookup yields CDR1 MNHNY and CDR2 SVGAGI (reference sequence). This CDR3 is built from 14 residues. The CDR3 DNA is TGTGCCAGCAGTTACGCGGAGACAGCCTATGGCTACACCTTC. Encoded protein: CASSYAETAYGYTF.

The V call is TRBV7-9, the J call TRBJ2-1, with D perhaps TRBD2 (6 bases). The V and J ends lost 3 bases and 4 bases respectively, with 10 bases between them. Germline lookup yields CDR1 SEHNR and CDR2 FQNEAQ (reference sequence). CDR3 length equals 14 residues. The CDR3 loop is CASSFSGSYNEQFF. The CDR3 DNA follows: TGTGCCAGCAGCTTCAGCGGGTCTTACAATGAGCAGTTCTTC.

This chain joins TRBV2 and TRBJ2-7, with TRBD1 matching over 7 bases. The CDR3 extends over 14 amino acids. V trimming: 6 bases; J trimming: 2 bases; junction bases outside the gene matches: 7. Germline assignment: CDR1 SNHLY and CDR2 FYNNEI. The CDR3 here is CASRMTGYPYEQYF. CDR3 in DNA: TGTGCCAGCAGGATGACAGGGTATCCCTACGAGCAGTACTTC.

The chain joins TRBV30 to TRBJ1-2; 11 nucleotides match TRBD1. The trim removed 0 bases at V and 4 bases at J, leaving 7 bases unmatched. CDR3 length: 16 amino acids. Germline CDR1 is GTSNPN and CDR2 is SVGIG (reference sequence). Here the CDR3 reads CAWSVGGTGGGYGYTF. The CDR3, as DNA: TGTGCCTGGAGTGTGGGGGGGACAGGGGGTGGCTATGGCTACACCTTC.

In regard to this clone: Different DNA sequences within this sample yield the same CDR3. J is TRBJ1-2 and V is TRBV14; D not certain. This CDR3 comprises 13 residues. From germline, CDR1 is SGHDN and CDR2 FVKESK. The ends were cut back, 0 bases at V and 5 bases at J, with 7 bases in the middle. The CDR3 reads CASSQDRPYGYTF. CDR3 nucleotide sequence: TGTGCCAGCAGCCAAGACAGGCCTTATGGCTACACCTTC.

The DNA of the CDR3 is TGTGCCAGCAGTGAAGGGACAGGGCCCTACGAGCAGTACTTC. Translated: CASSEGTGPYEQYF. This sequence joins TRBV2 and TRBJ2-7; 8 bases agree with TRBD1. The CDR3 has 14 residues. V was pared by 1 base and J by 2 bases, with 1 base of the junction left unmatched. From germline, CDR1 is SNHLY and CDR2 FYNNEI.

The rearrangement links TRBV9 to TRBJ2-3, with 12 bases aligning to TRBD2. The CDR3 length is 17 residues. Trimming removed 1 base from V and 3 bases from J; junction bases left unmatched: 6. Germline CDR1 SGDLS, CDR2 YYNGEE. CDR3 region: CASSVRPSGRATDTQYF. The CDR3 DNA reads TGTGCCAGCAGCGTACGGCCTAGCGGGAGGGCAACAGATACGCAGTATTTT.

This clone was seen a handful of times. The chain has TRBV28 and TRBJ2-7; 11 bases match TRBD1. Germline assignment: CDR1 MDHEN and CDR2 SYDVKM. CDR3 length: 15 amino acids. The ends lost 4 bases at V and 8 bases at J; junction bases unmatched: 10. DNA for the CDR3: TGTGCCAGCAGTTCAGGGCAGGACAGGGGGCGCAAGCAGTACTTC. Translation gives CASSSGQDRGRKQYF.

Here the CDR3 reads CATQFGRANTGELFF. The CDR3 region has the DNA TGTGCCACCCAGTTCGGCAGGGCGAACACCGGGGAGCTGTTTTTT. The chain carries TRBV6-1 and TRBJ2-2, with a weak D call TRBD1 (5 bases). There are 15 residues in the CDR3. The V end was cut by 10 bases, the J end by 0 bases, with 15 bases between. Germline-derived CDR1 and CDR2 are MNHNS and SASEGT.

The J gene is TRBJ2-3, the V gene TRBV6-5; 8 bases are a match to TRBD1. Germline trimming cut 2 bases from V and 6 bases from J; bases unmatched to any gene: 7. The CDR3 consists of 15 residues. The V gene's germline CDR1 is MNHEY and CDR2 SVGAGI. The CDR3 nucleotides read TGTGCCAGCAGTTACGGACAGGGAATGGCTGATACGCAGTATTTT. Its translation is CASSYGQGMADTQYF.

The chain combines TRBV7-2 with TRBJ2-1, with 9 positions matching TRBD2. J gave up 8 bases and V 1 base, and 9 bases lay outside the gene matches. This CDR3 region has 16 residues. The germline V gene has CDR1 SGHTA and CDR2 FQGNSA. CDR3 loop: CASSLVALAGNYEQFF. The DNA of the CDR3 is TGTGCCAGCAGCTTAGTAGCCCTAGCGGGGAACTATGAGCAGTTCTTC.

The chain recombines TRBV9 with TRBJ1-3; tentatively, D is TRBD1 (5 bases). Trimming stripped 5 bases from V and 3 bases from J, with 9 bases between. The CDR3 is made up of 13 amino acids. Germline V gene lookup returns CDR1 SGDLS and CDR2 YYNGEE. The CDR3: CASSSGDGNTIYF. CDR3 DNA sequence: TGTGCCAGCAGTTCGGGGGATGGAAACACCATATATTTT.

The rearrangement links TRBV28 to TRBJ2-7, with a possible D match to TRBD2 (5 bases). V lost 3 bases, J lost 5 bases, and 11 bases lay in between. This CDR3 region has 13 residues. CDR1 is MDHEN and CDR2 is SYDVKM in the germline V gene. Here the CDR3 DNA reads TGTGCCAGCAGTTTCGGGAATTCCGACGAGCAGTACTTC. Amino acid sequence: CASSFGNSDEQYF. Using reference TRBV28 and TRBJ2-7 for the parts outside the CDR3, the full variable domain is DVKVTQSSRYLVKRTGEKVFLECVQDMDHENMFWYRQDPGLGLRLIYFSYDVKMKEKGDIPEGYSVSREKKERFSLILESASTNQTSMYLCASSFGNSDEQYFGPGTRLTVT.

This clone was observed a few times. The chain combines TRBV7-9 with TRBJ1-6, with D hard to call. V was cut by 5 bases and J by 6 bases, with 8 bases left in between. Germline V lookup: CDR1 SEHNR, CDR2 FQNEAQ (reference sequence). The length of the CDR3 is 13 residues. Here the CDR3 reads CASSPTGNSPLHF. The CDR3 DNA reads TGTGCCAGCAGCCCCACCGGTAATTCACCCCTCCACTTT.

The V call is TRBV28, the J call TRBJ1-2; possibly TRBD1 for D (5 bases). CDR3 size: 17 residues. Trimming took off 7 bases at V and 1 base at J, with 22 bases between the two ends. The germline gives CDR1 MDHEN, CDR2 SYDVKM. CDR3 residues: CASTPPAGRRLNYGYTF. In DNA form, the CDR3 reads TGTGCCAGCACCCCTCCGGCGGGGCGGCGGCTTAACTATGGCTACACCTTC.

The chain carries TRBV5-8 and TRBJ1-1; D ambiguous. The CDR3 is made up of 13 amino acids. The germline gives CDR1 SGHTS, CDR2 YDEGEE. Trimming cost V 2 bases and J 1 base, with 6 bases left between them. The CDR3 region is CASSFRSNTEAFF. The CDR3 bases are TGTGCCAGCAGCTTTAGATCGAACACTGAAGCTTTCTTT.

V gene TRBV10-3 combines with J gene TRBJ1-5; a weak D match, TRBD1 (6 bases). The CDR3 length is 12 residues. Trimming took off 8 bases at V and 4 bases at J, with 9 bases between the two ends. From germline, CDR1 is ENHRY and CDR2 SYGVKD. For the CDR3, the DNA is TGTGCCATCTCCAGGGGTAATCAGCCCCAGCATTTT. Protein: CAISRGNQPQHF.